The 32 T cell receptor beta chains given below trace back to one sample, sequenced in a study of blood T cell repertoires in COVID-19. Assay used: immunoSEQ multiplex PCR; TCRdb lists only in-frame clones, some missing. This repertoire shows about 250,000 clones, 86% found once; its top ten account for over 5.5%. Source material: peripheral blood. The source of these receptors is an elderly woman with COVID-19, enrolled during active disease.

This chain connects TRBV10-3 to TRBJ2-1; 7 nucleotides align to TRBD2. The junction had 7 bases not matched to a gene; V was cut back by 8 bases and J by 0 bases. CDR1 and CDR2 (germline): ENHRY, SYGVKD. CDR3 size: 15 residues. This chain's CDR3 is CAIHSGGSSYNEQFF. The CDR3 DNA follows: TGTGCCATCCATTCCGGGGGGAGCTCCTACAATGAGCAGTTCTTC.

The rearrangement joins TRBV19 to TRBJ1-4, with D perhaps TRBD1 (5 bases). CDR1 and CDR2 (germline): LNHDA, SQIVND (reference sequence). Trimming pared 5 bases from V and 5 bases from J, leaving 9 bases between. The CDR3 spans 13 residues. CDR3 in amino acids: CASSPQGNEKLFF. In nucleotides, the CDR3 is TGTGCCAGTAGTCCCCAGGGAAATGAAAAACTGTTTTTT.

The genes are TRBV10-3 and TRBJ2-1, with 7 bases identical to TRBD1. Germline loops: CDR1 ENHRY, CDR2 SYGVKD. The CDR3 is made up of 13 amino acids. The V gene end was trimmed by 11 bases and the J gene end by 2 bases; junction bases not matched to a gene: 6. The DNA of the CDR3 is TGTGCCGTAAGAGGGGGCGCCTACAATGAGCAGTTCTTC. The encoded protein is CAVRGGAYNEQFF.

This chain joins TRBV19 and TRBJ2-2, with D perhaps TRBD2 (6 bases). This CDR3 has 14 residues. CDR1 and CDR2 (germline): LNHDA, SQIVND (reference sequence). V gave up 9 bases and J gave up 2 bases, with 13 bases separating them. CDR3 nucleotides: TGTGCCAGCTCGGACGGGGGAAACACCGGGGAGCTGTTTTTT. Translated, it gives CASSDGGNTGELFF.

The chain employs TRBV10-3 and TRBJ2-1; 14 bases align to TRBD2. The CDR3 runs to 16 residues. V gave up 0 bases and J gave up 8 bases; unmatched junction bases: 3. The germline V gene encodes CDR1 ENHRY and CDR2 SYGVKD. CDR3 protein: CAISESRLAGGYEQFF. In nucleotides, the CDR3 is TGTGCCATCAGTGAGTCCAGACTAGCGGGGGGGTATGAGCAGTTCTTC.

In its sample, this clone was seen a few times. The V call is TRBV5-8, the J call TRBJ2-1; weak D call: TRBD2 (7 bases). The CDR3 totals 16 residues. Trimming stripped 4 bases from V and 7 bases from J, with 21 bases between. Germline CDR1 SGHTS, CDR2 YDEGEE. The CDR3 sequence: CASSHLRGLGGNEQFF. The CDR3 DNA reads TGTGCCAGCAGCCACCTCAGGGGCTTGGGGGGGAATGAGCAGTTCTTC.

V usage is TRBV15 and J usage is TRBJ2-2; 7 bases line up with TRBD1. Germline assignment: CDR1 LNHNV and CDR2 YYDKDF (reference sequence). The CDR3 is made up of 14 amino acids. V lost 2 bases, J lost 5 bases, and 2 bases stayed unmatched. The DNA of the CDR3 is TGTGCCACCAGCAGACAGACAGGGACCGGGGAGCTGTTTTTT. Its translation is CATSRQTGTGELFF.

The chain recombines TRBV27 with TRBJ2-3, with 7 bases fitting TRBD1. Germline lookup yields CDR1 MNHEY and CDR2 SMNVEV (reference sequence). Losses at the gene ends were 5 bases for V and 0 bases for J; bases not matched to a gene: 8. CDR3 size: 16 residues. CDR3 DNA: TGTGCCAGCAGTACAAGACAGGGCTCTAGCACAGATACGCAGTATTTT. Translated, it gives CASSTRQGSSTDTQYF.

The chain joins TRBV10-3 to TRBJ2-1; D might be TRBD2 (5 bases). The CDR3 has 14 residues. Germline loops: CDR1 ENHRY, CDR2 SYGVKD. Deletions cut 10 bases from V and 4 bases from J, with 17 bases between. The CDR3 bases are TGTGCCAAATCCCGAGAGAGGGATTACAATGAGCAGTTCTTC. This encodes CAKSRERDYNEQFF.

The CDR3 is CASSARQGRWDNYGYTF. The CDR3 nucleotides are TGTGCCAGCAGCGCTAGACAGGGGCGATGGGATAACTATGGCTACACCTTC. The chain couples TRBV7-8 to TRBJ1-2; 8 nucleotides match TRBD1. V lost 5 bases to trimming and J lost 1 base; unmatched junction nucleotides: 12. This CDR3 has 17 residues. The germline gives CDR1 SGHVS, CDR2 FQNEAQ.

V is TRBV5-6 and J is TRBJ2-7; D possibly corresponds to TRBD2 (6 bases). Germline V lookup: CDR1 SGHDT, CDR2 YYEEEE. This CDR3 region has 17 residues. V gave up 4 bases and J gave up 3 bases, with 23 bases separating them. The CDR3 sequence is CASSRLTGGASSYEQYV. The CDR3 DNA is TGTGCCAGCAGCCGTCTTACCGGGGGAGCTAGTAGCTACGAGCAGTACGTC.

This chain connects TRBV2 to TRBJ2-2, with 9 bases aligning to TRBD2. There are 16 residues in the CDR3. Per germline, CDR1 SNHLY and CDR2 FYNNEI. The junction had 9 bases not matched to a gene; V was cut back by 3 bases and J by 7 bases. The CDR3 is CASSETRGTSLGELFF. The CDR3 DNA sequence: TGTGCCAGCAGTGAGACCCGCGGGACTAGCCTCGGGGAGCTGTTTTTT.

The rearrangement links TRBV19 to TRBJ1-3; TRBD1 might be the D (5 bases). The CDR3 totals 14 residues. Trimming removed 5 bases from V and 2 bases from J, with 10 bases in between. CDR1 is LNHDA, CDR2 SQIVND, per germline (reference sequence). The CDR3: CASSDGGAGNTIYF. The CDR3 bases are TGTGCCAGTAGTGACGGAGGGGCTGGAAACACCATATATTTT.

The chain carries TRBV5-5 and TRBJ2-7; 7 bases match TRBD2. CDR1 and CDR2 (germline): SGHKS, YYEKEE (reference sequence). The CDR3 loop spans 14 amino acids. J lost 6 bases, V lost 7 bases, and 13 bases had no gene match. The CDR3 sequence: CASALGEGWGEQYV. The CDR3 nucleotides are TGTGCCAGCGCCTTGGGGGAGGGTTGGGGCGAGCAGTACGTC.

The V and J genes are TRBV7-9 and TRBJ1-5; D perhaps matches TRBD1 (6 bases). CDR1 and CDR2 from the germline V gene are SEHNR and FQNEAQ (reference sequence). The CDR3 has 17 residues. The V end was cut by 1 base, the J end by 0 bases, with 13 bases between. In DNA, the CDR3 is TGTGCCAGCAGCTTAGAGTACGGGGGGCTTAGCAATCAGCCCCAGCATTTT. Residues: CASSLEYGGLSNQPQHF.

This clone appeared once. Other DNA sequences in this specimen translate into the identical CDR3. The chain joins TRBV4-2 to TRBJ1-6, with D tentatively TRBD1 (5 bases). The CDR3 is 13 residues long. V lost 2 bases and J 7 bases, leaving 6 bases between the germline ends. From germline, CDR1 is LGHNA and CDR2 YNFKEQ. The CDR3 sequence: CASSQQGNSPLHF. CDR3 coding DNA: TGTGCCAGCAGCCAACAGGGCAATTCACCCCTCCACTTT.

The rearrangement links TRBV28 to TRBJ1-2; D possibly corresponds to TRBD1 (6 bases). The germline CDR1 and CDR2 sequences are MDHEN and SYDVKM. Trimming took off 4 bases at V and 8 bases at J, with 17 bases between the two ends. The CDR3 is 14 residues long. CDR3 nucleotides: TGTGCCAGCAGTTACATACAGGGAGCTGGGGGCTACACCTTC. It translates to CASSYIQGAGGYTF.

Note on this clone: The sample contains more than one DNA sequence encoding this CDR3. V is TRBV5-5 and J is TRBJ1-2, with TRBD1 matching 10 bases. Germline V gene sequence: CDR1 SGHKS, CDR2 YYEKEE (reference sequence). V gave up 3 bases and J gave up 2 bases; unmatched junction bases: 1. This CDR3 is built from 14 residues. As DNA, the CDR3 is TGTGCCAGCAGCTGGGGACAGGGGAACTATGGCTACACCTTC. It is translated as CASSWGQGNYGYTF. The full variable domain, its missing parts supplied by reference TRBV5-5 and TRBJ1-2, is DAGVTQSPTHLIKTRGQQVTLRCSPISGHKSVSWYQQVLGQGPQFIFQYYEKEERGRGNFPDRFSARQFPNYSSELNVNALLLGDSALYLCASSWGQGNYGYTFGSGTRLTVV.

V gene TRBV11-1 combines with J gene TRBJ2-2; D unclear. The germline gives CDR1 SGHAT, CDR2 FQDESV (reference sequence). The V gene lost 5 bases and the J gene lost 0 bases, with 10 bases spanning the gap. The CDR3 is made up of 15 amino acids. Here the CDR3 DNA reads TGTGCCAGCAGCGTGGAGCCTGCGAACACCGGGGAGCTGTTTTTT. Amino acid sequence: CASSVEPANTGELFF.

This clone was detected only once. The chain is built from TRBV13 and TRBJ2-3; 7 nucleotides match TRBD1. Per germline, CDR1 PRHDT and CDR2 FYEKMQ (reference sequence). The trim removed 1 base at V and 2 bases at J, leaving 3 bases unmatched. This CDR3 comprises 15 residues. The chain's CDR3 is CASSLAGTATDTQYF. As DNA, the CDR3 is TGTGCCAGCAGCTTAGCAGGGACAGCCACAGATACGCAGTATTTT.

The rearrangement links TRBV9 to TRBJ1-2; possibly TRBD1 for D (6 bases). Germline V gene data show CDR1 as SGDLS and CDR2 as YYNGEE. V was clipped by 4 bases and J by 3 bases, with 19 bases between them. The CDR3 length is 16 residues. CDR3 sequence: CASSSQTGVNDYGYTF. The CDR3 bases are TGTGCCAGCAGCAGCCAGACAGGAGTAAATGACTATGGCTACACCTTC.

The rearrangement uses TRBV18 and TRBJ2-6, with TRBD2 matching 10 bases. Germline V gives CDR1 KGHSH, CDR2 LQKENI. The CDR3 is made up of 19 amino acids. J was trimmed by 0 bases and V by 0 bases; bases with no gene match: 5. The CDR3 is CASSPPWTSGYSGANVLTF. CDR3 DNA sequence: TGTGCCAGCTCACCACCCTGGACTAGCGGCTACTCTGGGGCCAACGTCCTGACTTTC.

J is TRBJ1-2 and V is TRBV7-8; 7 nucleotides align to TRBD1. Germline assignment: CDR1 SGHVS and CDR2 FQNEAQ. CDR3 length: 13 amino acids. The V gene end was trimmed by 5 bases and the J gene end by 5 bases; junction bases not matched to a gene: 5. The DNA for the CDR3 is TGTGCCAGCAGCCGAGGGACAGATTATGGCTACACCTTC. Protein: CASSRGTDYGYTF.

DNA of the CDR3: TGTGCCAGCAGCCTGGGGGGGGCGCTTGTTGAAAAACTGTTTTTT. It yields the protein CASSLGGALVEKLFF. This chain connects TRBV9 to TRBJ1-4; D is perhaps TRBD1 (6 bases). Per germline, CDR1 SGDLS and CDR2 YYNGEE. The germline V and J ends were trimmed by 4 bases and 7 bases, with 17 bases remaining between them. This CDR3 is built from 15 residues.

V is TRBV24-1 and J is TRBJ1-5, with a tentative D call TRBD1 (6 bases). From germline, CDR1 is KGHDR and CDR2 SFDVKD. This CDR3 is built from 14 residues. Deletions cut 11 bases from V and 0 bases from J, with 13 bases between. DNA of the CDR3: TGTGCCAACTCAGACAGGTATAGCAATCAGCCCCAGCATTTT. It codes for CANSDRYSNQPQHF.

The chain carries TRBV20-1 and TRBJ2-7; a weak D match, TRBD2 (6 bases). CDR1 is DFQATT and CDR2 is SNEGSKA in the germline V gene (reference sequence). The ends were cut back, 3 bases at V and 0 bases at J, with 9 bases in the middle. The CDR3 spans 13 residues. CDR3 residues: CSASPGVSYEQYV. The CDR3 coding sequence is TGCAGTGCTAGTCCGGGGGTCTCCTACGAGCAGTACGTC.

This clone was observed a single time. The J gene is TRBJ1-2, the V gene TRBV6-5; tentatively, D is TRBD1 (6 bases). Per germline, CDR1 MNHEY and CDR2 SVGAGI. CDR3 size: 13 residues. V dropped 7 bases and J dropped 7 bases, with 16 bases sitting between them. The CDR3 region is CASTRGQGSGYTF. For the CDR3, the DNA is TGTGCCAGCACCCGTGGGCAGGGGAGTGGCTACACCTTC.

This sequence joins TRBV4-1 and TRBJ1-6; no reliable D call. In germline, CDR1 is MGHRA, CDR2 YSYEKL. The germline V and J ends were trimmed by 4 bases and 0 bases, with 13 bases remaining between them. The CDR3 runs to 17 residues. Here the CDR3 reads CASSRDGGRSYNSPLHF. CDR3 nucleotide sequence: TGCGCCAGCAGCCGAGATGGAGGTCGCTCCTATAATTCACCCCTCCACTTT.

V gene TRBV7-2 combines with J gene TRBJ2-1, with TRBD1 identical over 7 bases. The CDR3 is 15 amino acids. V was pared by 3 bases and J by 2 bases, with 4 bases of the junction left unmatched. The germline V gene encodes CDR1 SGHTA and CDR2 FQGNSA. The CDR3 DNA sequence: TGTGCCAGCAGCTTCTTCCAGGGGGCCTACAATGAGCAGTTCTTC. Its protein product is CASSFFQGAYNEQFF.

The V gene is TRBV27, the J gene TRBJ1-6; no reliable D call. Germline loops: CDR1 MNHEY, CDR2 SMNVEV (reference sequence). V was cut by 2 bases and J by 7 bases, with 12 bases left in between. The CDR3 consists of 15 residues. CDR3 sequence: CASSLTVSENSPLHF. DNA of the CDR3: TGTGCCAGCAGTTTAACAGTATCAGAGAATTCACCCCTCCACTTT.

The rearrangement links TRBV27 to TRBJ1-2; tentatively, D is TRBD1 (6 bases). The CDR3 is 13 residues long. In germline, CDR1 is MNHEY, CDR2 SMNVEV (reference sequence). V lost 6 bases and J 9 bases, leaving 17 bases between the germline ends. DNA of the CDR3: TGTGCCAGCAGCCCCGGTGGGGGCGCGAGCTACACCTTC. Its translation is CASSPGGGASYTF.

Concerning this clone itself: The same CDR3 can be traced to other DNA sequences in this sample. V usage is TRBV7-2 and J usage is TRBJ1-5, with 8 bases identical to TRBD1. CDR3 size: 14 residues. In germline, CDR1 is SGHTA, CDR2 FQGNSA. V lost 5 bases to trimming and J lost 4 bases; unmatched junction nucleotides: 4. CDR3 DNA: TGTGCCAGCAGCCCTCGGACAGGGAATCAGCCCCAGCATTTT. This codes for CASSPRTGNQPQHF.